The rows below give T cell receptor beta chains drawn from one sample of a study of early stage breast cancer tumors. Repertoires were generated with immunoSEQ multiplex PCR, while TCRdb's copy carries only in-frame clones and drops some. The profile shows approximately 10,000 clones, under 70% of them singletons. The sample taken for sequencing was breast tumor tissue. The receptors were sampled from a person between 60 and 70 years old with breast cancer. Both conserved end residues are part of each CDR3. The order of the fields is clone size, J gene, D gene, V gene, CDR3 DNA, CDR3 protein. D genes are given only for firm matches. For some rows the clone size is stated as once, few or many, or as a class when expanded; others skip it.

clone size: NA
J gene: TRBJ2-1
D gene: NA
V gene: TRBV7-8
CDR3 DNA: TGTGCCAGCACCAAAAACGGAGGCAGCTCCTACAATGAGCAGTTCTTC
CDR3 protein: CASTKNGGSSYNEQFF

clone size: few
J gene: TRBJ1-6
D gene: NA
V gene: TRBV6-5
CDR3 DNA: TGTGCCAGCAGGCGGGACTACGGCATGACACCCCTCCACTTT
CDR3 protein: CASRRDYGMTPLHF

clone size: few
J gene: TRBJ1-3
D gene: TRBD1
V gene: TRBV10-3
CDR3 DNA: TGTGCCATCGAGGGGGCTAACGGAAACACCATATATTTT
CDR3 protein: CAIEGANGNTIYF

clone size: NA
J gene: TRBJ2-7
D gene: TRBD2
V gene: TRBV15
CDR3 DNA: TGTGCCACCAGCGGGCAGCGGGGGTTTGAGCAGTACTTC
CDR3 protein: CATSGQRGFEQYF

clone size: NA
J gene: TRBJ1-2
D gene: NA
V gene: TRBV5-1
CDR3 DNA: TGCGCCAGCAGCGATAGGGACGGGGGCTATGGCTACACCTTC
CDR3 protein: CASSDRDGGYGYTF

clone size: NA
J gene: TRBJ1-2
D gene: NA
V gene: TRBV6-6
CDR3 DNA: TGTGCCAGCAGCCCGACAGCTAACTATGGCTACACCTTC
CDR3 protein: CASSPTANYGYTF

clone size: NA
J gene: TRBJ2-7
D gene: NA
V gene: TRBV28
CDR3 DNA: TGTGCCAGCAGTGGCCGGCCCGGACAGTCCCTTAACTACGAGCAGTACTTC
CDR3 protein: CASSGRPGQSLNYEQYF

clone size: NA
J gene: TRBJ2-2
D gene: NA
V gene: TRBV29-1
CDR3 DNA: TGCAGCGTCGATAGCGGAGGGAACACCGGGGAGCTGTTTTTT
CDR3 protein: CSVDSGGNTGELFF

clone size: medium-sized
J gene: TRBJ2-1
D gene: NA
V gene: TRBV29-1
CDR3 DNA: TGCAGCGGTGGGCTATCGTCCTACAATGAGCAGTTCTTC
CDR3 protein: CSGGLSSYNEQFF

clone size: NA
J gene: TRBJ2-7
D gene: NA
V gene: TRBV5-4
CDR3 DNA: TGTGCCAGCAGCTTGGACGGGGGAAGCTCCTACGAGCAGTACTTC
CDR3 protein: CASSLDGGSSYEQYF

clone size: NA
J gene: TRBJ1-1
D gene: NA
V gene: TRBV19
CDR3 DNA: TGTGCCAGTAGTGACCCGATCAGGGGCCCTTCCTCAGCTTTCTTT
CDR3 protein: CASSDPIRGPSSAFF

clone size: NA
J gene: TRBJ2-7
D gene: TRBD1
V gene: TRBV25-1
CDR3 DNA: TGTACCAAACCGGGACAGGGGAGTAGCTACGAGCAGTACTTC
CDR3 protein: CTKPGQGSSYEQYF

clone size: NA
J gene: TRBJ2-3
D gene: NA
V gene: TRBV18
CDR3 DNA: TGTGCCAGCTCACCACCGGCCGTCGATACGCAGTATTTT
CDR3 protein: CASSPPAVDTQYF

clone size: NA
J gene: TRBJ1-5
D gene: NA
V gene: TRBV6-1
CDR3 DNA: TGTGCCAGCAGTCGGTCGGATAGCAATCAGCCCCAGCATTTT
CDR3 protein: CASSRSDSNQPQHF

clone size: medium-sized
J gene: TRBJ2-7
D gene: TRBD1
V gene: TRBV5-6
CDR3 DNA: TGTGCCAGCAGCACCGGGACAGTCCTCGAGCAGTACTTC
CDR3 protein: CASSTGTVLEQYF

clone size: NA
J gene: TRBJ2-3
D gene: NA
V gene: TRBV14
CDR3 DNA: TGTGCCAGCAGCCAAGATATTGGGGGGAAAACAGATACGCAGTATTTT
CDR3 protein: CASSQDIGGKTDTQYF

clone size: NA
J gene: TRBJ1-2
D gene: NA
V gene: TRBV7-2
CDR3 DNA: TGTGCCAGCAGCTTAGGGGACCGAACCTATGGCTACACCTTC
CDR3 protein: CASSLGDRTYGYTF

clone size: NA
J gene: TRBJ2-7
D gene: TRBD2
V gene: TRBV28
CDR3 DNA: TGTGCCAGCATTTCCCTAGGGACTAGCGAGCAGTACTTC
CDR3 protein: CASISLGTSEQYF

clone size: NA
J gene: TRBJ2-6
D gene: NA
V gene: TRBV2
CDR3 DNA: TGTGCCAGCATCGAGGGGCGTAAAGGGGGCTCTGGGGCCAACGTCCTGACTTTC
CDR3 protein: CASIEGRKGGSGANVLTF

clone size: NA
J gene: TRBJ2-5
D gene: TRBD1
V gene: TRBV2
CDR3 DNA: TGTGCCAGCAGGGGACAGGGGGCGAGTCAAGAGACCCAGTACTTC
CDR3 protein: CASRGQGASQETQYF

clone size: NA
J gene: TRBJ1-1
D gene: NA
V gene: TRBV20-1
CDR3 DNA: TGCAGTGCTCCTAGGCGGGGAAAAGCTTTCTTT
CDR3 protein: CSAPRRGKAFF

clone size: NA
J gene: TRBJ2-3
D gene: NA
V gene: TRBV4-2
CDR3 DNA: TGTGCCAGCAGCCAAGGTGCTAGTAGGGATACGCAGTATTTT
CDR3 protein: CASSQGASRDTQYF

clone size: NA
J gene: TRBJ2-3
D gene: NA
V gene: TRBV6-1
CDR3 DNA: TGTGCCAGCAGTGAGGGGGCCGGAGGGGGTACGCAGTATTTT
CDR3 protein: CASSEGAGGGTQYF

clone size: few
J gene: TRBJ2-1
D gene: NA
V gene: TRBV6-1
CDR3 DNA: TGTGCCAGCAGCGATCTAGGGGCCTCCTACAATGAGCAGTTCTTC
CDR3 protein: CASSDLGASYNEQFF

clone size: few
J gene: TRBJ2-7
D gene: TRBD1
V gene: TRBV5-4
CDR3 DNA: TGTGCCAGCAGCTCACAGGGGTACGAGCAGTACTTC
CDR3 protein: CASSSQGYEQYF

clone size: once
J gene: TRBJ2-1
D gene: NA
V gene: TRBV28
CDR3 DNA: TGTGCCAGCAGTTTGTTGAGGAATGAGCAGTTCTTC
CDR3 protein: CASSLLRNEQFF

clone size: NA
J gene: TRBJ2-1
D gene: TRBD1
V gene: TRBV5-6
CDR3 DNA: TGTGCCAGCCAGCTCCTTCGGACAGGCAATGAGCAGTTCTTC
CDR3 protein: CASQLLRTGNEQFF

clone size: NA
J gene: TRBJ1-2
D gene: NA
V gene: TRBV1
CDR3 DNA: TGCACCAGCAGCCAAGATTCGGGGACAGGGGTTCGGGTGAACTATGGCTACACCTTC
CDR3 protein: CTSSQDSGTGVRVNYGYTF

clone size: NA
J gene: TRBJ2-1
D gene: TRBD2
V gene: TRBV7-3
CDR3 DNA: TGTGCCAGCAGCCTCCAAGGAACTAGCGGGGTTAGGTCTGAGCAGTTCTTC
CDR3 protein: CASSLQGTSGVRSEQFF